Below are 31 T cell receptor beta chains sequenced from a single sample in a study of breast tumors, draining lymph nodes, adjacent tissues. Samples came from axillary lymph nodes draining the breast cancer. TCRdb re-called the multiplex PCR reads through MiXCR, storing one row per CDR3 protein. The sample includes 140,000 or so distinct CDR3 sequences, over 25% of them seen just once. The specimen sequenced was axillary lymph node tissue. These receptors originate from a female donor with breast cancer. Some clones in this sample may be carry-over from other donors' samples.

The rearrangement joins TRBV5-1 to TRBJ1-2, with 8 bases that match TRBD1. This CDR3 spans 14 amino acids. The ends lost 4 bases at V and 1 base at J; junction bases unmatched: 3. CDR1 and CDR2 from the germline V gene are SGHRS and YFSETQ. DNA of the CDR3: TGCGCCAGCAGCGAGACAGGGGATAACTATGGCTACACCTTC. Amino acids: CASSETGDNYGYTF.

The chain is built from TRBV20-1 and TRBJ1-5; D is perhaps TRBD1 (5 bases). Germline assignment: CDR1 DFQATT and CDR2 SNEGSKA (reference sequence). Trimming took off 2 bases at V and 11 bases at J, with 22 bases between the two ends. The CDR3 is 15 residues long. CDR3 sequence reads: CSARTGWGGEETQHF. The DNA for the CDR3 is TGCAGTGCTAGAACGGGTTGGGGGGGGGAAGAGACCCAGCATTTT.

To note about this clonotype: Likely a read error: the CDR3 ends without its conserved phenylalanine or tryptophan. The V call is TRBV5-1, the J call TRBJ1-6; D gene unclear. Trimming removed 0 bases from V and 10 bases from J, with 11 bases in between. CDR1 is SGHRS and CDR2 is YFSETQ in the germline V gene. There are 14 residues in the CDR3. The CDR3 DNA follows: TGCGCCAGCAGCTTGGGGCAGGTTGCCTCACCCCTCCACCTT. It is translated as CASSLGQVASPLHL.

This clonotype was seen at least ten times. In nucleotides, the CDR3 is TGTGCCAGCAGCCAGTTTGCAGGGCCCGAAGCTTTCTTT. It codes for CASSQFAGPEAFF. The J gene is TRBJ1-1, the V gene TRBV7-2, with D tentatively TRBD1 (5 bases). The germline V gene encodes CDR1 SGHTA and CDR2 FQGNSA. The CDR3 is made up of 13 amino acids. V lost 5 bases and J 8 bases, leaving 15 bases between the germline ends.

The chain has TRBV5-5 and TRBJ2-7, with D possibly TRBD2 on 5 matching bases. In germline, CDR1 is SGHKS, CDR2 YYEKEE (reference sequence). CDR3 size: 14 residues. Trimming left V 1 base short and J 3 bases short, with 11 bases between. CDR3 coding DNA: TGTGCCAGCAGCTTGAGAGGGTCGGACTACGAGCAGTACTTC. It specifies CASSLRGSDYEQYF.

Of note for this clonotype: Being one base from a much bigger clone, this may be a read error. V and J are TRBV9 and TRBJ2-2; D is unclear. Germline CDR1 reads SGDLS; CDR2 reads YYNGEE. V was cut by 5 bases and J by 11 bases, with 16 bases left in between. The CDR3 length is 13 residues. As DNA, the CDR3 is TGTGCCAGCAGTCGAAGTAATCCCAGTGAGCTGTTTTTT. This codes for CASSRSNPSELFF. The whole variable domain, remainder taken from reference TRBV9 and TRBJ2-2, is DSGVTQTPKHLITATGQRVTLRCSPRSGDLSVYWYQQSLDQGLQFLIQYYNGEERAKGNILERFSAQQFPDLHSELNLSSLELGDSALYFCASSRSNPSELFFGEGSRLTVL.

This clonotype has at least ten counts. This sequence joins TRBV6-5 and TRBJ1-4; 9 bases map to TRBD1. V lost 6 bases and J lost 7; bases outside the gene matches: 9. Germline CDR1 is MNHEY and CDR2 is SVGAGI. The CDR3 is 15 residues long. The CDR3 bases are TGTGCCAGCAGAGAGAGACAGGGGGGAGGTGAAAAACTGTTTTTT. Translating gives CASRERQGGGEKLFF.

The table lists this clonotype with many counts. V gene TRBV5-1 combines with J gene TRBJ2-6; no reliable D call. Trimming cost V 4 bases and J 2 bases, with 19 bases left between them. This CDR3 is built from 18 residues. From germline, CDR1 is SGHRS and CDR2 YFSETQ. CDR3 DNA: TGCGCCAGCAGCCCCGACGGAATTTTGGGCACTGGGGCCAACGTCCTGACTTTC. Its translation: CASSPDGILGTGANVLTF. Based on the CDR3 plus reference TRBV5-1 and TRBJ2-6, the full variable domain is KAGVTQTPRYLIKTRGQQVTLSCSPISGHRSVSWYQQTPGQGLQFLFEYFSETQRNKGNFPGRFSGRQFSNSRSEMNVSTLELGDSALYLCASSPDGILGTGANVLTFGAGSRLTVL.

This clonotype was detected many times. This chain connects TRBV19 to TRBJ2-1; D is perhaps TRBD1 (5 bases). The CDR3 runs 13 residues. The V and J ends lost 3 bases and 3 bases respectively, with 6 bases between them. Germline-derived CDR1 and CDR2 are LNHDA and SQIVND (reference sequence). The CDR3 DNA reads TGTGCCAGTAGTATTGGACACTACAATGAGCAGTTCTTC. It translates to CASSIGHYNEQFF.

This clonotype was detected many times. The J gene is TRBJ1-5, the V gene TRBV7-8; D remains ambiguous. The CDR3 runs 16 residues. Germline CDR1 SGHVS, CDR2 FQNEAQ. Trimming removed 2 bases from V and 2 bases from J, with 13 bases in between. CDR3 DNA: TGTGCCAGCAGCTTAAGGGTTTTTGGGGGCAATCAGCCCCAGCATTTT. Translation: CASSLRVFGGNQPQHF.

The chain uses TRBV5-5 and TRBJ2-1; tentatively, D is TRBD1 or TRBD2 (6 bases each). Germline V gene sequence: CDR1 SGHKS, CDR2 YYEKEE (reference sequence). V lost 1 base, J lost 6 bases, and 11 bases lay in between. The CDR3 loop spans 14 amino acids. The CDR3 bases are TGTGCCAGCAGCTTGAGCGAGGGGGGCAATGAGCAGTTCTTC. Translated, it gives CASSLSEGGNEQFF.

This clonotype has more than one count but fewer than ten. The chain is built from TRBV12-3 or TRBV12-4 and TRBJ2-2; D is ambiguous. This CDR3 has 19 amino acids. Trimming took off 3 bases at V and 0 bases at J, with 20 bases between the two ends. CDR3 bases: TGTGCCAGCAGTTTCGTTTTTGACACCTTATTCGCGAACACCGGGGAGCTGTTTTTT. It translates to CASSFVFDTLFANTGELFF.

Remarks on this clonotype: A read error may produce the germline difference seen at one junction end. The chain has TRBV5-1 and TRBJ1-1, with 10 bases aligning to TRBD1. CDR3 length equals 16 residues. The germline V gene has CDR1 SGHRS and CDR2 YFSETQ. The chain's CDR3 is CASSLGGTGAPIEAFF. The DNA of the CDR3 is TGTGCCAGCAGCTTGGGGGGGACAGGGGCGCCTATTGAAGCTTTCTTT.

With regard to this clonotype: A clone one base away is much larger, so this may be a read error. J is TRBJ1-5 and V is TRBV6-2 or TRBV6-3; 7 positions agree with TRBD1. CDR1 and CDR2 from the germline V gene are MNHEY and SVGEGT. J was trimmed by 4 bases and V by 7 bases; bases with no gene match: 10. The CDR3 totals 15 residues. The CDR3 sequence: CASTSVGRGNQPQHF. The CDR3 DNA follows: TGTGCCAGCACCTCCGTGGGCAGGGGGAATCAGCCCCAGCATTTT.

CDR3 protein: CSARDGVTEAFF. The DNA for the CDR3 is TGCAGTGCTAGAGATGGGGTTACTGAAGCTTTCTTT. The chain couples TRBV20-1 to TRBJ1-1; D ambiguous. The V end lost 0 bases, the J end lost 5 bases, and 7 bases lay between the germline ends. This CDR3 is 12 amino acids long. CDR1 and CDR2 from the germline V gene are DFQATT and SNEGSKA (reference sequence).

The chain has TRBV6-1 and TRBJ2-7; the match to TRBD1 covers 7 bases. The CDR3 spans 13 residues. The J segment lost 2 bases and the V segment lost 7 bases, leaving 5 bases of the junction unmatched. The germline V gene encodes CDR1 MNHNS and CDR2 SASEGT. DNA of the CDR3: TGTGCCAGCATAACAGGGGAACCCTACGAGCAGTACTTC. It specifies CASITGEPYEQYF.

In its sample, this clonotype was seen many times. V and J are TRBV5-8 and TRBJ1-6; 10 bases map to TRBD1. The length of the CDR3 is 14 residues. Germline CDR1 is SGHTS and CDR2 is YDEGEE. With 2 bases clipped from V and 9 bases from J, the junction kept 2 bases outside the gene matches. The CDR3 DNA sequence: TGTGCCAGCAGCTTCCGGGACAGGGGTTCACCCCTCCACTTT. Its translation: CASSFRDRGSPLHF.

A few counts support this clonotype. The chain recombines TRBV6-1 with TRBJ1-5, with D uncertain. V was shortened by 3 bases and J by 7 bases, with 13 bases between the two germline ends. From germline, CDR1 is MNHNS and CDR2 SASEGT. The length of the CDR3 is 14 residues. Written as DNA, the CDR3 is TGTGCCAGCAGTGACATCTGGGAATGGCAGCCCCAGCATTTT. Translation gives CASSDIWEWQPQHF.

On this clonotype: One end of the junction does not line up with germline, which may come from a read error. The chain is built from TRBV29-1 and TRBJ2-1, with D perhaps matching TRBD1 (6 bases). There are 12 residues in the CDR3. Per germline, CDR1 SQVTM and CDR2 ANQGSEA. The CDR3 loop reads CSGGPKYNERFF. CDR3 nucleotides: TGCAGCGGGGGGCCTAAATACAATGAGCGGTTCTTC.

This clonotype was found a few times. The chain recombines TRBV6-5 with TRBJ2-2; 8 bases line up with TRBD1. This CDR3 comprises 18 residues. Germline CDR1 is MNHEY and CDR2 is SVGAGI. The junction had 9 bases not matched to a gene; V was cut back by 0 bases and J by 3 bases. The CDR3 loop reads CASSYSPDRGADTGELFF. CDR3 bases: TGTGCCAGCAGTTACTCCCCCGACAGGGGAGCGGACACCGGGGAGCTGTTTTTT.

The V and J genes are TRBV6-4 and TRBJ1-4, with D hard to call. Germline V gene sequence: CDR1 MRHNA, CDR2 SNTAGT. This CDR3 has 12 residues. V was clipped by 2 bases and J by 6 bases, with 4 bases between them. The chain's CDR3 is CASSDRDEKLFF. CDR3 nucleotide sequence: TGTGCCAGCAGTGACCGGGATGAAAAACTGTTTTTT.

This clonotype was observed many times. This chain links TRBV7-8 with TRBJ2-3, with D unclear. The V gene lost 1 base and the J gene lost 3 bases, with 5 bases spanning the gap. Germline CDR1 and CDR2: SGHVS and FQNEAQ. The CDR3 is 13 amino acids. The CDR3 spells CASSLERTDTQYF. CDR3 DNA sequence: TGTGCCAGCAGCTTAGAAAGGACAGATACGCAGTATTTT.

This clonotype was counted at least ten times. CDR3 sequence reads: CSATEPGRGGYTF. The CDR3 nucleotides read TGCAGTGCCACAGAACCCGGCAGGGGCGGCTACACCTTC. This chain links TRBV20-1 with TRBJ1-2; tentatively, D is TRBD1 (6 bases). From germline, CDR1 is DFQATT and CDR2 SNEGSKA (reference sequence). This CDR3 is built from 13 residues. The V and J ends lost 6 bases and 8 bases respectively, with 19 bases between them.

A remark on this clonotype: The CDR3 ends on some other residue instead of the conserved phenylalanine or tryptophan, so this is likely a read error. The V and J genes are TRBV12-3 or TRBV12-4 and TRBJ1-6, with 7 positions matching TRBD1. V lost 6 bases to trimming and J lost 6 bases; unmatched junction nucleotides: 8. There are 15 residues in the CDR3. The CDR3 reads CASRARQGFNSPLHL. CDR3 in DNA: TGTGCCAGCAGGGCTCGACAGGGCTTTAATTCACCCCTCCACCTT.

CDR3: CASSRSPGGYNEQFF. The DNA of the CDR3 is TGTGCCAGCAGCCGCTCTCCGGGGGGGTACAATGAGCAGTTCTTC. The chain has TRBV5-8 and TRBJ2-1, with 8 bases fitting TRBD2. The junction had 7 bases not matched to a gene; V was cut back by 4 bases and J by 4 bases. There are 15 residues in the CDR3. Germline assignment: CDR1 SGHTS and CDR2 YDEGEE.

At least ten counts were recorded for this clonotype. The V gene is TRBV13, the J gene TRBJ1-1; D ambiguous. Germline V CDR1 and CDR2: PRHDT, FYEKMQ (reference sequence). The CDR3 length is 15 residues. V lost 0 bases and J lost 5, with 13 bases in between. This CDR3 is CASSLGDRGWTEAFF. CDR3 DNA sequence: TGTGCCAGCAGCTTAGGCGATCGAGGGTGGACTGAAGCTTTCTTT.

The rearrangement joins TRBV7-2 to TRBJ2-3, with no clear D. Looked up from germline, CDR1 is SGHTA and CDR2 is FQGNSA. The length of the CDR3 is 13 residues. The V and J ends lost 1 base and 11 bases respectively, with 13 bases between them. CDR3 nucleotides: TGTGCCAGCAGCTTAGGTATGAACTACGAGCAGTATTTT. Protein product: CASSLGMNYEQYF.

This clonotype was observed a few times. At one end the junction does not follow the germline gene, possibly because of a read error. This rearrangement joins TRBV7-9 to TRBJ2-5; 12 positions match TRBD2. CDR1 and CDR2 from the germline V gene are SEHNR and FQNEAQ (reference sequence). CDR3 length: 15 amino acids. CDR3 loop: CASSSLAGGRETQHF. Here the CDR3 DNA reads TGTGCCAGCAGCTCTCTAGCGGGAGGGCGTGAGACCCAGCACTTC.

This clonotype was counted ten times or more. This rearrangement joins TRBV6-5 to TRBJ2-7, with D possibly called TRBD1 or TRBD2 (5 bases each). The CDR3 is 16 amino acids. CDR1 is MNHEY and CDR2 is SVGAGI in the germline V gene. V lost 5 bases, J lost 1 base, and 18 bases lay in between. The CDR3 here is CASSPRAGTESYEQYF. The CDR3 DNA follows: TGTGCCAGCAGTCCCCGGGCCGGGACGGAATCCTACGAGCAGTACTTC.

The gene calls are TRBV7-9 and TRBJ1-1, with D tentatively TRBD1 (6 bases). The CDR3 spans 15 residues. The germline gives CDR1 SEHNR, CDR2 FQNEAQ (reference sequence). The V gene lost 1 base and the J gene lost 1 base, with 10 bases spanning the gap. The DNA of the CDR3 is TGTGCCAGCAGCTTAGGCGGGGGACAGAACACTGAAGCTTTCTTT. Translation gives CASSLGGGQNTEAFF.

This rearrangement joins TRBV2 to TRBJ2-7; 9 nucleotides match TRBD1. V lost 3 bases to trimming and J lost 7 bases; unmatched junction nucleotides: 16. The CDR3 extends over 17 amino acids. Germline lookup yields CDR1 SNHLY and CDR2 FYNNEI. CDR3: CASSDLFTGQGTNEQYV. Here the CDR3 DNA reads TGTGCCAGCAGTGACCTCTTCACGGGACAGGGCACCAATGAGCAGTACGTC.